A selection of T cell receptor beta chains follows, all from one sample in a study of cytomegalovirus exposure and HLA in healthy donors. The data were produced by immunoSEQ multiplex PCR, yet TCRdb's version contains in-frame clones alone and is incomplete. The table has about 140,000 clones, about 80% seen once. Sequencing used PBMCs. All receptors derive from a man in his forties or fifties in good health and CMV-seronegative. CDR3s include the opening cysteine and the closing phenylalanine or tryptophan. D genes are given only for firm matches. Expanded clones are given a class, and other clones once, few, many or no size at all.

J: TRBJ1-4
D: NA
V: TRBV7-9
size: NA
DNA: TGTGCCAGCAGCTTGGCCCTGGCGGCAACTAATGAAAAACTGTTTTTT
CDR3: CASSLALAATNEKLFF

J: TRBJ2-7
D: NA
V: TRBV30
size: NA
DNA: TGTGCCTGGAGTTTCCAGGGATACGAGCAGTACTTC
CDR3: CAWSFQGYEQYF

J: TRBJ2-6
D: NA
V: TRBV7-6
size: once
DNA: TGTGCCAGCAGTCAGGGCCGCTCTGGGGCCAACGTCCTGACTTTC
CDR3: CASSQGRSGANVLTF

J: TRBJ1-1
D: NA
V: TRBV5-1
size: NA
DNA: TGCGCCAGCAGCTTGGTACCCCCGGGCACTGAAGCTTTCTTT
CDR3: CASSLVPPGTEAFF

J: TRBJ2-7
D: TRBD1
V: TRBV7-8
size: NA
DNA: TGTGCCAGCAGCTTAGCGTCGTCAGGGGGCCCCTACGAGCAGTACTTC
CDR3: CASSLASSGGPYEQYF

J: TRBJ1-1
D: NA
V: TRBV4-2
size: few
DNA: TGTGCCAGCAGCCAACCTACAGGAAACACTGAAGCTTTCTTT
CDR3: CASSQPTGNTEAFF

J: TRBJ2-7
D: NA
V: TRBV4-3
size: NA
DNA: TGCGCCAGCAGCCAAGGCCAGGGCGAGCAGTACTTC
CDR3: CASSQGQGEQYF

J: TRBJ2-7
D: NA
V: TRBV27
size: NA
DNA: TGTGCCAGCAGTTTATCGGGGTTAGGGGCCTACGAGCAGTACTTC
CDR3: CASSLSGLGAYEQYF

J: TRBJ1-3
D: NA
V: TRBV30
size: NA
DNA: TGTGCCTGGTTTGGGGGGTCTGGAAACACCATATATTTT
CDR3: CAWFGGSGNTIYF

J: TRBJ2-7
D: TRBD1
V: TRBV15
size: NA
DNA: TGTGCCACCAGCCCGACAGGGGGAGGGTCCGGGCAGTACTTC
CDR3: CATSPTGGGSGQYF

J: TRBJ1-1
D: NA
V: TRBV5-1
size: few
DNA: TGCGCCAGCAGTCTGGACGGGAAAACTGAAGCTTTCTTT
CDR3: CASSLDGKTEAFF

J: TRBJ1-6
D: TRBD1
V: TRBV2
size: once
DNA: TGTGCCAGCAGCTGGGGACAGGGAGGAAATTCACCCCTCCACTTT
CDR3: CASSWGQGGNSPLHF

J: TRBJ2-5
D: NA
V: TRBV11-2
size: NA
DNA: TGTGCCAGCAGCCTCTACCCGCAGGACCAAGAGACCCAGTACTTC
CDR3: CASSLYPQDQETQYF

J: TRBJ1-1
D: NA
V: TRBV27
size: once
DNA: TGTGCCAGCAGTTTATACCTTCGGGGGGCTAACGATGAAGCTTTCTTT
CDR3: CASSLYLRGANDEAFF

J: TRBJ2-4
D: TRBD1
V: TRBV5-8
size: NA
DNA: TGTGCCAGCAGCCTCGGACAGGCCCTAGCCAAAAACATTCAGTACTTC
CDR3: CASSLGQALAKNIQYF

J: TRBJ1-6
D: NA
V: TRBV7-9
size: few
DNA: TGTGCCAGCAGCTTAGCAGGGGTAGATTCACCCCTCCACTTT
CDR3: CASSLAGVDSPLHF

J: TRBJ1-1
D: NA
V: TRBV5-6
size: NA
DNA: TGTGCCAGCAGCTTGTCGGGGAGGGGAGGGAACACTGAAGCTTTCTTT
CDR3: CASSLSGRGGNTEAFF

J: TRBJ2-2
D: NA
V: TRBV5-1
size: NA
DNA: TGCGCCAGCAGCGGGCCAGGGGTTTTGGGCACCGGGGAGCTGTTTTTT
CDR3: CASSGPGVLGTGELFF

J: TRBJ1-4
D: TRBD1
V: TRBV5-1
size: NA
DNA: TGCGCCAGCAGCGCGGGACAGGGGTCGGAAAAACTGTTTTTT
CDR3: CASSAGQGSEKLFF

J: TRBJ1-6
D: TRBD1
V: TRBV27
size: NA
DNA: TGTGCCAGCAGTTTATCAGGACAGGATAATTCACCCCTCCACTTT
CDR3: CASSLSGQDNSPLHF

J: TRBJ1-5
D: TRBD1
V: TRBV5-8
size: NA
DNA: TGTGCCAGCAGCCGACAGGGGGCACGCGGCAATCAGCCCCAGCATTTT
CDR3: CASSRQGARGNQPQHF

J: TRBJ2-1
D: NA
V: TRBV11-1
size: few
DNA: TGTGCCAGCAGCTTACTCCTGGGCAGTGTCTACAATGAGCAGTTCTTC
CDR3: CASSLLLGSVYNEQFF

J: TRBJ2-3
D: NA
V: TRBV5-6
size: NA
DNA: TGTGCCAGCAGCTTAGGCAGACCGACTAGCACAGATACGCAGTATTTT
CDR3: CASSLGRPTSTDTQYF

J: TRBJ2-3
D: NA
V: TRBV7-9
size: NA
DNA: TGTGCCAGCAGCTTAGGACTAACTAGCACAGATACGCAGTATTTT
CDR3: CASSLGLTSTDTQYF

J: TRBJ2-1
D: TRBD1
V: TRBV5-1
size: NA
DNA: TGCGCCAGCAGCGGGGGACAGGGGGTTGAGCAGTTCTTC
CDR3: CASSGGQGVEQFF

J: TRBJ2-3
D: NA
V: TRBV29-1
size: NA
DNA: TGCAGCGTCGGGGTCCGGGGTCGCACAGATACGCAGTATTTT
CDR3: CSVGVRGRTDTQYF

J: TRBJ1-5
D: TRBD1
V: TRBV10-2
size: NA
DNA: TGCGCCAGTAGCCGGGACAGCCGCAATCAGCCCCAGCATTTT
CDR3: CASSRDSRNQPQHF

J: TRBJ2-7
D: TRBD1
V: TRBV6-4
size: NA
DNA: TGTGCCAGCCAAACCGGTAAGGACAGGGGATGCGAGCAGTACTTC
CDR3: CASQTGKDRGCEQYF

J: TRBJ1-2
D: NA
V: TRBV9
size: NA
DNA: TGTGCCAGCAGCGTAGGCAGTCGGGTAGACGGCTACACCTTC
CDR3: CASSVGSRVDGYTF

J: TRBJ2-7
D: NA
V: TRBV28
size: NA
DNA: TGTGCCAGCAGTTTAGACGCGGGGGCAACCTACGAGCAGTACTTC
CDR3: CASSLDAGATYEQYF

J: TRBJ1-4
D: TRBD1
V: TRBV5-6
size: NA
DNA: TGTGCCAGCAGCTTGGGTTACAGGGGGGGAAATGAAAAACTGTTTTTT
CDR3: CASSLGYRGGNEKLFF

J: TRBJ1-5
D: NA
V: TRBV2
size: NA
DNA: TGTGCCAGCAAAGGTTCCAGGGTCGGCAATCAGCCCCAGCATTTT
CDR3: CASKGSRVGNQPQHF

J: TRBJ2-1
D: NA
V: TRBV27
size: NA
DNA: TGTGCCAGCAGTCGCGATTGGAGCTCCTACAATGAGCAGTTCTTC
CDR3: CASSRDWSSYNEQFF

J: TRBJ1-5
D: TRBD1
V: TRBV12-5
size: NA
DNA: TGTGCTAGTGGCCTGGGGGGACAGAGCAATCAGCCCCAGCATTTT
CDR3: CASGLGGQSNQPQHF

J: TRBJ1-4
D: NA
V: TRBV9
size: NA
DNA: TGTGCCAGCAGCGTAGGAGTAGGGGAGGGGGTGTCTGAAAAACTGTTTTTT
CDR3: CASSVGVGEGVSEKLFF

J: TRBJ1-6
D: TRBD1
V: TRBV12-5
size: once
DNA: TGTGCTAGTGGTTTGGTAGTTGGGACAGGGGGGGATTCACCCCTCCACTTT
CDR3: CASGLVVGTGGDSPLHF